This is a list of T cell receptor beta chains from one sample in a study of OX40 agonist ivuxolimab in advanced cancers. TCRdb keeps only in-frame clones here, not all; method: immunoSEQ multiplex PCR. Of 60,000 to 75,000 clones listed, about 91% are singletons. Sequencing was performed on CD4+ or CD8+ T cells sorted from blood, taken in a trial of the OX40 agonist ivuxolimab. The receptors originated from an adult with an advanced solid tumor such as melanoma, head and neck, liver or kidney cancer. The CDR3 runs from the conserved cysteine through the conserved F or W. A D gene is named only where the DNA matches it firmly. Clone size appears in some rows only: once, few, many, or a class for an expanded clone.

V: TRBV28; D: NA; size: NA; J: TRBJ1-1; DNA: TGTGCCAGCAGCTCCCTCGTGGCGGCCTCCAGGGACGCTGAAGCTTTCTTT; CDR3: CASSSLVAASRDAEAFF
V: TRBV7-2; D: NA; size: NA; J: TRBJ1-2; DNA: TGTGCCAGCAGCAATCAGGGAGGTGGCTACACCTTC; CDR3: CASSNQGGGYTF
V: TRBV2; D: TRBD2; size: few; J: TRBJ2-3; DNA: TGTGCCAGCAGAGCGGGACTAGCGGGAGCTACGCAGTATTTT; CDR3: CASRAGLAGATQYF
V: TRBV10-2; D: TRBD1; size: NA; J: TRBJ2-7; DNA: TGCGCCAGCGCTGGACAGGACCCTTCGGGCGAGCAGTACTTC; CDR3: CASAGQDPSGEQYF
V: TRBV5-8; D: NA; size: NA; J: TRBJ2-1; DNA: TGTGCCAGCAGCTTGCTAGGGAATGAGCAGTTCTTC; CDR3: CASSLLGNEQFF
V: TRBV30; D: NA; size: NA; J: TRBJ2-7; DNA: TGTGCCTGGAGCGATACAGGGAGAGGCTCCTACGAGCAGTACTTC; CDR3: CAWSDTGRGSYEQYF
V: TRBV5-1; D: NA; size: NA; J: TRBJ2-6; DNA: TGCGCCAGCAGCTTGCTGAACTCTGGGGCCAACGTCCTGACTTTC; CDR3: CASSLLNSGANVLTF
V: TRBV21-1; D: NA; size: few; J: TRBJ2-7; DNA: TGTGCCAGCAGCCAAAGGACAGGACTACCCTACGAGCAGTACTTC; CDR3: CASSQRTGLPYEQYF
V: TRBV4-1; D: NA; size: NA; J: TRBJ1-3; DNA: TGCGCCAGCAGCCAAGACGAAGGGGACACCATATATTTT; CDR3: CASSQDEGDTIYF
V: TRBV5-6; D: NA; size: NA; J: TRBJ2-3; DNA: TGTGCCAGCAGCTTGGATGTTCCCACAGATACGCAGTATTTT; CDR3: CASSLDVPTDTQYF
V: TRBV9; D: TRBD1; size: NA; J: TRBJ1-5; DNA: TGTGCCAGCAGCCTGGGACAGGCTAGTCAGCCCCAGCATTTT; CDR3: CASSLGQASQPQHF
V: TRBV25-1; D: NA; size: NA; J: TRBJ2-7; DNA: TGTGCCAGCAGTGAATCGGACTCCCAGTACTTC; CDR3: CASSESDSQYF
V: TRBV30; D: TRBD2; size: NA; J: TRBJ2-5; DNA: TGTGCCTGGAGTGTTGGTCTAGCGGGACCCCAGGAGACCCAGTACTTC; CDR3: CAWSVGLAGPQETQYF
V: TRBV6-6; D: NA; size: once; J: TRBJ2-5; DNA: TGTGCCAGCAGATCGACGGCTCAAGAGACCCAGTACTTC; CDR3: CASRSTAQETQYF
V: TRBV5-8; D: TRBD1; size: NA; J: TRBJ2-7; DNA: TGTGCCAGCAGCCGGGACAGGAGCTACGAGCAGTACTTC; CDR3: CASSRDRSYEQYF
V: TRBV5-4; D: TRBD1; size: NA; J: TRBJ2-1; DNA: TGTGCCAGCAGCCCCGGGACAGGGGTGTCGTCCTACAATGAGCAGTTCTTC; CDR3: CASSPGTGVSSYNEQFF
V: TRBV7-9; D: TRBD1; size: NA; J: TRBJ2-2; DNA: TGTGCCAGCAGCTCCTACAGGGGGCTGAACACCGGGGAGCTGTTTTTT; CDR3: CASSSYRGLNTGELFF
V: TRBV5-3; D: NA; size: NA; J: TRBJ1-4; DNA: TGTGCCAGAAGCTCGCCCCGGGACGAGTATAGAAAACTGTTTTTT; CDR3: CARSSPRDEYRKLFF
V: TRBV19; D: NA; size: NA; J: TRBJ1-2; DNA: TGTGCCAGTAGCCCCCAAGAGGACTATGGCTACACCTTC; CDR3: CASSPQEDYGYTF
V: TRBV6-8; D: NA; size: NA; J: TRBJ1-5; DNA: TGTGCCAGCATCGGGGGCCAGCCCCAGCATTTT; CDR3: CASIGGQPQHF
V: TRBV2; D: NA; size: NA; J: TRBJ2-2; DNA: TGTGCCAGCAGTGATATTGGGACTGCTACCGGGGAGCTGTTTTTT; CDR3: CASSDIGTATGELFF
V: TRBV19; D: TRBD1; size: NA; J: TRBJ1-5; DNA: TGTGCCAGTAGTAAGGACAGGGGCGCCCAGCCCCAGCATTTT; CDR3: CASSKDRGAQPQHF
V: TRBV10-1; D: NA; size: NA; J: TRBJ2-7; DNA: TGCGCCAGCAGTGATCGTGGGGACCAACTAACCTACGAGCAGTACTTC; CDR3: CASSDRGDQLTYEQYF
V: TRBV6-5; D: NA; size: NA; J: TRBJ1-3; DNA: TGTGCCACCAGACCTGCGTTACCTGGAAACACCATATATTTT; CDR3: CATRPALPGNTIYF
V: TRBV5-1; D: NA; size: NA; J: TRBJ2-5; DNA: TGCGCCAGCAGCTTAAGCTTCCAAGAGACCCAGTACTTC; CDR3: CASSLSFQETQYF
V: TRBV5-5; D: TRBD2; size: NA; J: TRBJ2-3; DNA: TGTGCCAGCAGCTTAGGGACTAGCGCTTTACCCGGCACAGATACGCAGTATTTT; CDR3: CASSLGTSALPGTDTQYF
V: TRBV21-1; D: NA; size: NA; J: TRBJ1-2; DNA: TGTGCCAGCAGCAAAAGTCCGGAGGCTAACTGGTATGGCTACACCTTC; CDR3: CASSKSPEANWYGYTF